These 32 T cell receptor beta chains came from one sample sequenced in a study of blood T cells in healthy people across ages. The use of a sample-barcoded 5' primer and a J-beta primer mix characterized a second PCR of roughly 7 to 11 cycles. TCRdb fed the 5' RACE reads into MiXCR, producing one record per CDR3 protein. The sample has fewer than 2 million distinct CDR3 sequences, 39% seen once; the top ten hold about 21%. The sequenced sample consisted of blood. The receptors were sampled from a human donor in good health.

The J gene is TRBJ1-1, the V gene TRBV11-3; a weak D match, TRBD1 (5 bases). From germline, CDR1 is SGHNT and CDR2 YENEEA. The length of the CDR3 is 17 residues. V lost 0 bases and J lost 5, with 19 bases in between. CDR3 residues: CASSLEGARVRGTEAFF. The CDR3 bases are TGTGCCAGCAGCTTAGAAGGGGCGCGGGTGAGAGGAACTGAAGCTTTCTTT.

This clonotype was picked up a small number of times. The genes are TRBV6-2 or TRBV6-3 and TRBJ2-7; 9 bases are shared with TRBD1. The length of the CDR3 is 15 residues. V lost 4 bases, J lost 5 bases, and 9 bases stayed unmatched. The germline CDR1 and CDR2 sequences are MNHEY and SVGEGT. This chain's CDR3 is CASSSRDRARNEQYF. The CDR3 nucleotides read TGTGCCAGCAGTTCCCGGGACAGGGCTAGGAACGAGCAGTACTTC.

The chain carries TRBV28 and TRBJ2-7; D is undetermined. There are 15 residues in the CDR3. The V and J ends lost 7 bases and 0 bases respectively, with 16 bases between them. Germline V gene data show CDR1 as MDHEN and CDR2 as SYDVKM. The CDR3 bases are TGTGCCAGCATCTCGGGCGATTATTCCTCCTACGAGCAGTACTTC. Protein product: CASISGDYSSYEQYF.

V is TRBV5-1 and J is TRBJ2-1; no reliable D call. V lost 1 base and J 5 bases, leaving 7 bases between the germline ends. Germline CDR1 is SGHRS and CDR2 is YFSETQ. The CDR3 consists of 13 residues. The CDR3 DNA sequence: TGCGCCAGCAGCTTGAACACTAACAATGAGCAGTTCTTC. Its translation: CASSLNTNNEQFF.

The sample holds one count of this clonotype. At one end the junction does not follow the germline gene, possibly because of a read error. The chain uses TRBV6-2 or TRBV6-3 and TRBJ1-2; TRBD1 is a possible D gene (6 bases). This CDR3 spans 15 amino acids. Germline V CDR1 and CDR2: MNHEY, SVGEGT. The CDR3 DNA follows: TGTGCCAGCAGTTACGGGGGCAGGGCCTACTATGACTACACCTTC. Protein: CASSYGGRAYYDYTF.

Only a few counts were recorded for this clonotype. The chain is built from TRBV6-6 and TRBJ1-2; possible D gene TRBD1, 6 bases. This CDR3 is built from 15 residues. Germline V gene sequence: CDR1 MNHNY, CDR2 SVGAGI (reference sequence). Trimming took off 6 bases at V and 5 bases at J, with 19 bases between the two ends. This chain's CDR3 is CASSPGGGGEYGYTF. CDR3 DNA: TGTGCCAGCAGCCCTGGGGGGGGCGGGGAGTATGGCTACACCTTC.

This clonotype has ten or more counts. The genes are TRBV10-3 and TRBJ2-5; tentative D call: TRBD1 (5 bases). CDR1 ENHRY and CDR2 SYGVKD come from the germline V gene. The germline V and J ends were trimmed by 6 bases and 1 base, with 15 bases remaining between them. The CDR3 spans 15 residues. The CDR3 region is CAIRDDRTSQETQYF. DNA of the CDR3: TGTGCCATCAGAGATGACAGAACCTCCCAAGAGACCCAGTACTTC.

The rearrangement uses TRBV5-6 and TRBJ2-1; unclear D gene. In germline, CDR1 is SGHDT, CDR2 YYEEEE. The V end lost 0 bases, the J end lost 4 bases, and 8 bases lay between the germline ends. The CDR3 is made up of 14 amino acids. CDR3 residues: CASSLDSHYNEQFF. As DNA, the CDR3 is TGTGCCAGCAGCTTGGACAGCCATTACAATGAGCAGTTCTTC.

The rearrangement joins TRBV6-2 or TRBV6-3 to TRBJ2-5; D gene uncertain. Germline V gives CDR1 MNHEY, CDR2 SVGEGT. V lost 5 bases and J 4 bases, leaving 8 bases between the germline ends. The CDR3 sequence is 12 residues long. The CDR3 DNA reads as TGTGCCAGCAGTCGACCGGGAGAGACCCAGTACTTC. Protein product: CASSRPGETQYF.

J is TRBJ2-5 and V is TRBV6-2 or TRBV6-3, with D tentatively TRBD2 (5 bases). CDR1 is MNHEY, CDR2 SVGEGT, per germline. There are 14 residues in the CDR3. The V and J ends lost 6 bases and 2 bases respectively, with 13 bases between them. The CDR3 is CASSRPSNQETQYF. CDR3 nucleotides: TGTGCCAGCAGCCGCCCTAGCAATCAAGAGACCCAGTACTTC.

This clonotype came up many times. Sequence at one end of the junction differs from germline and may be a read error. This rearrangement joins TRBV5-1 to TRBJ2-1; perhaps D is TRBD1 or TRBD2 (5 bases each). The CDR3 covers 13 residues. From germline, CDR1 is SGHRS and CDR2 YFSETQ. The DNA of the CDR3 is TGTGCTAGCAGCTTAGGGGTGGGCAATGAGCAGTTCTTC. This sequence encodes CASSLGVGNEQFF.

The chain is built from TRBV6-4 and TRBJ1-2; no clear D. Trimming cost V 4 bases and J 5 bases, with 8 bases left between them. The CDR3 covers 12 residues. Germline V gene lookup returns CDR1 MRHNA and CDR2 SNTAGT. The CDR3 DNA is TGTGCCAGCAGTGTCACAGAATATGGCTACACCTTC. This sequence encodes CASSVTEYGYTF.

This clonotype was detected once. The chain links TRBV20-1 to TRBJ2-7, with D maybe TRBD1 (5 bases). The germline CDR1 and CDR2 sequences are DFQATT and SNEGSKA (reference sequence). The CDR3 totals 13 residues. V was shortened by 2 bases and J by 3 bases, with 11 bases between the two germline ends. CDR3 loop: CSARMGQFYEQYF. The CDR3 DNA is TGCAGTGCTAGAATGGGGCAGTTCTACGAGCAGTACTTC.

A few counts support this clonotype. V is TRBV15 and J is TRBJ2-7; the D is unclear. Germline V gene lookup returns CDR1 LNHNV and CDR2 YYDKDF (reference sequence). Trimming removed 0 bases at V and 5 bases at J, with 5 bases between. This CDR3 is 12 amino acids long. The CDR3 nucleotides are TGTGCCACCAGCAGAGATCGCCACGAGCAGTACTTC. Its protein is CATSRDRHEQYF.

V and J are TRBV7-2 and TRBJ2-7, with D possibly being TRBD1 or TRBD2 (5 bases each). The end of the DNA is better explained by TRBJ2-5, so the J call may be wrong. CDR1 is SGHTA, CDR2 FQGNSA, per germline. This CDR3 contains 13 residues. For the CDR3, the DNA is TGTGCCAGGTGGGACGGGTCCTCGGGGACCCAGTACTTC. Its protein product is CARWDGSSGTQYF.

The chain recombines TRBV6-5 with TRBJ2-7; the D gene could be TRBD1 or TRBD2 (5 bases each). The V and J ends lost 2 bases and 12 bases respectively, with 17 bases between them. The CDR3 covers 13 residues. Germline CDR1 is MNHEY and CDR2 is SVGAGI. The CDR3 region is CASSYQRWLGVYF. CDR3 sequence (DNA): TGTGCCAGCAGTTACCAGCGGTGGCTGGGGGTGTACTTC.

This clonotype was observed a few times. This chain joins TRBV20-1 and TRBJ1-1; D gene ambiguous. Germline values: CDR1 DFQATT, CDR2 SNEGSKA (reference sequence). Trimming pared 0 bases from V and 4 bases from J, leaving 6 bases between. This CDR3 has 12 residues. For the CDR3, the DNA is TGCAGTGCTAGAGAGGGTCCCACTGAAGCTTTCTTT. It encodes CSAREGPTEAFF.

This clonotype showed up many times. The genes are TRBV5-1 and TRBJ2-1; D possibly corresponds to TRBD1 (5 bases). CDR3 length equals 13 residues. V was trimmed by 0 bases and J by 8 bases, leaving 9 bases between them. Looked up from germline, CDR1 is SGHRS and CDR2 is YFSETQ. Here the CDR3 reads CASSLGRVDEQFF. As DNA, the CDR3 is TGCGCCAGCAGCTTGGGCAGGGTCGATGAGCAGTTCTTC.

The CDR3 is CASSSPGRSPGANVLTF. The CDR3, as DNA: TGTGCCAGCAGCTCCCCGGGCCGAAGCCCTGGGGCCAACGTCCTGACTTTC. The chain uses TRBV11-2 and TRBJ2-6; D uncertain. The CDR3 is 17 residues long. Trimming stripped 4 bases from V and 2 bases from J, with 15 bases between. CDR1 is SGHAT, CDR2 FQNNGV, per germline.

This clonotype was observed a few times. The chain carries TRBV11-3 and TRBJ2-5; 13 bases are shared with TRBD2. The J segment lost 2 bases and the V segment lost 0 bases, leaving 3 bases of the junction unmatched. The CDR3 covers 17 residues. In germline, CDR1 is SGHNT, CDR2 YENEEA. In DNA, the CDR3 is TGTGCCAGCAGCTTAGATCCGGGACTAGCGGGGCAAGAGACCCAGTACTTC. Amino acid sequence: CASSLDPGLAGQETQYF.

The chain has TRBV20-1 and TRBJ2-3; tentatively, D is TRBD1 (6 bases). The V gene lost 5 bases and the J gene lost 5 bases, with 14 bases spanning the gap. This CDR3 contains 13 residues. Per germline, CDR1 DFQATT and CDR2 SNEGSKA (reference sequence). The CDR3 sequence is CSAAGTYKDTQYF. CDR3 in DNA: TGCAGTGCTGCCGGGACATATAAAGATACGCAGTATTTT.

This clonotype has at least ten counts. The chain is built from TRBV12-3 or TRBV12-4 and TRBJ2-1; possibly TRBD1 for D (6 bases). The CDR3 contains 14 residues. Trimming pared 5 bases from V and 7 bases from J, leaving 15 bases between. The DNA of the CDR3 is TGTGCCAGCAGTCAACAACAGGGTTGGAATGAGCAGTTCTTC. Translation gives CASSQQQGWNEQFF.

CDR3 DNA: TGTGCCAGCAACCTGGAGAGATTAACTGAAGCTTTCTTT. This sequence encodes CASNLERLTEAFF. The gene calls are TRBV5-4 and TRBJ1-1, with D unclear. The CDR3 consists of 13 residues. Trimming removed 6 bases at V and 5 bases at J, with 14 bases between. Germline V CDR1 and CDR2: SGHNT, YYREEE (reference sequence).

The V and J genes are TRBV20-1 and TRBJ2-7, with D uncertain. V was shortened by 2 bases and J by 2 bases, with 13 bases between the two germline ends. CDR1 is DFQATT, CDR2 SNEGSKA, per germline (reference sequence). There are 14 residues in the CDR3. CDR3 protein: CSARSVGLTYEQYF. Written as DNA, the CDR3 is TGCAGTGCTAGATCCGTAGGCCTAACCTACGAGCAGTACTTC.

This chain joins TRBV6-2 or TRBV6-3 and TRBJ1-5; a weak D match, TRBD1 (5 bases). The CDR3 contains 18 residues. V was shortened by 6 bases and J by 2 bases, with 23 bases between the two germline ends. Germline CDR1 reads MNHEY; CDR2 reads SVGEGT. The CDR3 loop reads CASSPRGVAITRNQPQHF. In DNA form, the CDR3 reads TGTGCCAGCAGCCCGCGGGGGGTAGCAATTACGCGCAATCAGCCCCAGCATTTT.

This clonotype was observed a few times. The gene calls are TRBV11-2 and TRBJ2-5; no reliable D call. V shed 5 bases and J shed 5 bases, with 12 bases lying between them. The germline V gene encodes CDR1 SGHAT and CDR2 FQNNGV. The CDR3 runs 13 residues. CDR3 in amino acids: CASSRTNGETQYF. The CDR3 DNA is TGTGCCAGCAGCCGCACCAATGGGGAGACCCAGTACTTC.

J is TRBJ2-1 and V is TRBV27; D assignment may be TRBD1 or TRBD2 (5 bases each). With 3 bases removed from V and 4 bases from J, the gap between germline ends came to 13 bases. The CDR3 runs to 15 residues. From germline, CDR1 is MNHEY and CDR2 SMNVEV (reference sequence). The CDR3 sequence is CASSFVGEAYNEQFF. As DNA, the CDR3 is TGTGCCAGCAGTTTTGTGGGGGAAGCGTACAATGAGCAGTTCTTC.

V is TRBV7-3 and J is TRBJ1-5; D call uncertain. Trimming pared 2 bases from V and 0 bases from J, leaving 14 bases between. The V gene's germline CDR1 is SGHTA and CDR2 FQGTGA. The CDR3 has 17 residues. In DNA, the CDR3 is TGTGCCAGCAGCTTACGGGTTACAGAGTGTAGCAATCAGCCCCAGCATTTT. Encoded protein: CASSLRVTECSNQPQHF.

The chain has TRBV30 and TRBJ2-4; D might be TRBD1 or TRBD2, each matching 5 bases. The germline gives CDR1 GTSNPN, CDR2 SVGIG (reference sequence). Trimming took 4 bases from V and 6 from J, leaving 25 bases between them. This CDR3 comprises 17 residues. For the CDR3, the DNA is TGTGCCTGGACTTACCGGGACCGACCCGGTTGGGGAAACATTCAGTACTTC. This encodes CAWTYRDRPGWGNIQYF. Drawing the rest from reference TRBV30 and TRBJ2-4, the complete variable domain is SQTIHQWPATLVQPVGSPLSLECTVEGTSNPNLYWYRQAAGRGLQLLFYSVGIGQISSEVPQNLSASRPQDRQFILSSKKLLLSDSGFYLCAWTYRDRPGWGNIQYFGAGTRLSVL.

The sample holds a few counts of this clonotype. The CDR3 protein is CASSQSSRAEQFF. CDR3 nucleotide sequence: TGTGCCAGCAGCCAGTCGAGCAGGGCTGAGCAGTTCTTC. V usage is TRBV3-1 and J usage is TRBJ2-1, with D perhaps matching TRBD1 (5 bases). Germline CDR1 LGHDT, CDR2 YNNKEL (reference sequence). This CDR3 region has 13 residues. Trimming shortened V by 3 bases and J by 9 bases, and 12 bases separated the two germline ends.

This clonotype turned up a few times. The rearrangement links TRBV6-5 to TRBJ1-5; a possible D gene is TRBD1 (5 bases). Germline V gene lookup returns CDR1 MNHEY and CDR2 SVGAGI. V was cut by 4 bases and J by 3 bases, with 13 bases left in between. The CDR3 covers 15 residues. The CDR3 nucleotides read TGTGCCAGCAGTTTATTTTCAGGGTTCAATCAGCCCCAGCATTTT. Translating gives CASSLFSGFNQPQHF.

The chain combines TRBV18 with TRBJ2-2; 9 bases map to TRBD2. The V gene end was trimmed by 1 base and the J gene end by 2 bases; junction bases not matched to a gene: 5. Germline V lookup: CDR1 KGHSH, CDR2 LQKENI. CDR3 length equals 17 residues. CDR3: CASSPRQAGGNTGELFF. For the CDR3, the DNA is TGTGCCAGCTCACCACGTCAAGCGGGGGGAAACACCGGGGAGCTGTTTTTT.